The T cell receptor (beta chain) under discussion was sequenced for a study of T cell repertoires in cytomegalovirus infection. Looking at the study overall: Both recently identified HLA-C-restricted and well-studied HLA-B-restricted CMV epitopes were used in the study. Matching HLA type and CMV infection were both indicated by public TCR beta signatures. Study-level findings and limits: The ex vivo response was dominated by HLA-C-restricted CMV-specific TCR beta clonotypes.

The CDR3 is 15 residues long. J lost 3 bases, V lost 6 bases, and 6 bases had no gene match. Germline V gives CDR1 SGHTA, CDR2 FQGNSA. TCRdb re-called the reads through MiXCR, storing one row per CDR3 protein. The data show under 850,000 distinct CDR3 sequences, roughly 30% seen once. Of note for this clonotype: Its specificity is unknown.

The TCR was taken from a human donor in good health (CMV status not recorded). Some clones in this sample may be carry-over from other donors' samples. The gene calls are TRBV7-2 and TRBJ2-7, with 12 bases that match TRBD2. Here the sequenced sample was cultured PBMCs, taken from culture after CMV antigen stimulation. CDR3 coding DNA: TGTGCCAGCAGTCGCGGACTAGCGGGGCGCTACGAGCAGTACTTC. Its translation is CASSRGLAGRYEQYF.